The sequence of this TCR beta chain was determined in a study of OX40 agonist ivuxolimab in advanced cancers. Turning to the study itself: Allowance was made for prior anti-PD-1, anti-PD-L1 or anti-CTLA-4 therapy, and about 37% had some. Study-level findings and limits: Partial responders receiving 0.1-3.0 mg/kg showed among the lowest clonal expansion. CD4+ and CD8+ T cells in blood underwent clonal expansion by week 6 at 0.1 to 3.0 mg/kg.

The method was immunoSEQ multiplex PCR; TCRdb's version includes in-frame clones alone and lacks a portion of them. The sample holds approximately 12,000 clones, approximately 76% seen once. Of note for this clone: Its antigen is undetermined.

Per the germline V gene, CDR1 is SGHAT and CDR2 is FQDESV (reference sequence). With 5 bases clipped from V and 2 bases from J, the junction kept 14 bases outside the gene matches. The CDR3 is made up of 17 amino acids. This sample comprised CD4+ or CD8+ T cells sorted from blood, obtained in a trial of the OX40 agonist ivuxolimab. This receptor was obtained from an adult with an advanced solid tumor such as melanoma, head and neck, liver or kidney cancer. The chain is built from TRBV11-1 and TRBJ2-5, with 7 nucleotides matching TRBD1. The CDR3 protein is CASSGRADTGAQETQYF. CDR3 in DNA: TGTGCCAGCAGCGGAAGAGCAGACACAGGGGCACAAGAGACCCAGTACTTC.